One TCR beta chain is described in this entry. What it binds is unknown. Assay used: immunoSEQ multiplex PCR; TCRdb lists only in-frame clones, some missing. The data show 32,000 or so clones, with more than 85% seen just once and less than 0.5% held by the top ten. This CDR3 region has 12 residues. Germline values: CDR1 MDHEN, CDR2 SYDVKM. Trimming pared 1 base from V and 6 bases from J, leaving 7 bases between. Time point defined: cycle 4 day 1 (C4D1), after 6 weeks of nivolumab. The patients all showed relapse after autologous stem cell transplantation, while their brentuximab vedotin exposure varied. Magnetic depletion of unwanted cells isolated CD4+ T cells from thawed PBMCs. This record comes from a study of PD-1 blockade in classical Hodgkin lymphoma. Overall study results and limits: Newly diagnosed patients had baseline TCR diversity that was reportedly lower than that of healthy donors. Reasons behind the repertoire differences stay unclear, perhaps disease activity or earlier therapy.

The sequence was collected from a human donor with classical Hodgkin lymphoma. The rearrangement uses TRBV28 and TRBJ2-7, with D hard to call. This specimen consisted of CD4+ T cells from blood, obtained before the fourth cycle of nivolumab. The CDR3 nucleotides are TGTGCCAGCAGTTTATATCGCGGCGAGCAGTACTTC. Translated: CASSLYRGEQYF.